This record covers a single T cell receptor beta chain. Its specificity is unknown. With 0 bases removed from V and 6 bases from J, the gap between germline ends came to 14 bases. Looked up from germline, CDR1 is KGHSH and CDR2 is LQKENI. The CDR3 contains 15 residues. This sample is part of a study of cytomegalovirus exposure and HLA in healthy donors. The overall study: A prior analysis found 117 million unique TCR beta sequences from around 180 million T cells. Overall study findings and caveats: The classifier, whose performance was assessed in both the original and validation cohorts, reportedly diagnosed cytomegalovirus status with high specificity and sensitivity. 87-base-pair reads could not separate some V segments, including TRBV6-2 and TRBV6-3.

13 Jbeta primers and 60 Vbeta primers were used for the PCR. In the original analysis: A later analysis tallied about 80 million unique TCR beta chains, 8.5 million to 11 million of them shared. Some clones are missing from TCRdb's copy, which holds only in-frame ones; the method was immunoSEQ multiplex PCR. Clonal size and the V and J genes are those of that table, whereas D and trimming came from the DNA. The table includes 150,000 to 200,000 clones, around 74% detected once. V and J are TRBV18 and TRBJ1-1; tentative D call: TRBD1 (6 bases). This sequence originates from a female donor in good health and CMV-seronegative. The sequenced sample was PBMCs. CDR3: CASSPPQGMSAEAFF. The CDR3 region has the DNA TGTGCCAGCTCACCACCGCAGGGGATGAGTGCTGAAGCTTTCTTT.